Reported below is one T cell receptor beta chain. Per the original data handling: Quantification of nucleated cells was approximated via reference gene primer amplification. Profiling relied on immunoSEQ multiplex PCR, and the TCRdb table lists in-frame clones only, not all of them. V, J and clone size derive from that table, while D and trimming were established from the DNA sequence. The table lists roughly 260,000 clones, 90% to 95% of them singletons. V dropped 3 bases and J dropped 5 bases, with 13 bases sitting between them. Per germline, CDR1 MRHNA and CDR2 SNTAGT. CDR3 size: 14 residues. The data derive from a study of blood T cell repertoires in COVID-19. About the research overall: Acute-phase and convalescent COVID-19 samples originated in the United States, Italy and Spain.

The specimen sequenced was PBMCs or T cells enriched from blood (not recorded which). This chain links TRBV6-4 with TRBJ1-2; D might be TRBD1 (6 bases). This clonotype originated in a human donor in a cohort exposed to, infected with or recovered from COVID-19 (not recorded which). The donor label of this sample is uncertain. Written as DNA, the CDR3 is TGTGCCAGCAGTGAGCAGGGTCAGGGGTATGGCTACACCTTC. Amino acids: CASSEQGQGYGYTF.